The source of this TCR beta chain is a study of cytomegalovirus exposure and HLA in healthy donors (dated by TCRdb to 2017 to 2019). About the investigation overall: In an earlier analysis of 587 of the donors, approximately 260 Gb of sequence data and 95 million to 130 million unique TCR beta sequences from about 179 million T cells were reported. The number of typed donors differed by locus: 629-630 for A, B, C, DRB1 and DQB1; 522 for DQA1; 606 for DPA1; and around 490 for DPB1. Among roughly 400 genotyped donors of the cohort, an average of around 220,000 unique TCR beta nucleotide sequences was sequenced per donor, of which approximately 18% were non-productive. Alongside the repertoire data, information on donor age, sex, ethnicity and CMV serostatus was compiled. To decide whether each TCR beta V gene segment behaved as functional or pseudogenic, an earlier analysis of fewer than 750 of the donors relied on high-throughput TCR beta sequencing. Of the roughly 400 genotyped donors, approximately 82% fell in the genetic ancestry cluster associated with self-reported Caucasian donors. Several DR-DQ haplotypes were treated as single units for association and clustering because of strong linkage in the cohort. The study aimed to test whether signatures of past pathogen exposure could be identified by cataloging public T cell receptors. Using immunosequencing, the study profiled T cell repertoires from 666 subjects and related those repertoires to cytomegalovirus serostatus. To predict cytomegalovirus infection status, the study brought together high-throughput TCR immunosequencing, statistical association of individual TCRs with disease status, and machine learning. Rather than drawing on any new phenotypic data, the later analysis identified candidate immune exposures from TCR beta sequences and the way those sequences occurred across donors. HLA typing included class I and class II loci at four-digit resolution. All discovery cohort repertoires had been generated using a single sequencing platform. Roughly 300 gigabases of sequencing data and 78 million or so unique TCR sequences were included in an early release covering several hundred HLA-typed donors. In a later analysis, previously published TCR beta repertoires from 666 donors were re-analyzed and high-resolution HLA genotyping was added so that TCR occurrence patterns could be studied. In addition to the first cohort of 500 to 850 subjects, a separate validation cohort of over 90 different subjects was used. A later genetic analysis took genome-wide SNP genotypes for about 55% of the roughly 670 donors and used that subset as a discovery cohort. Overall results and qualifications from the work: Because counts were too low, about 17 rarely observed V segments, including chromosome 9 orphons, were excluded from the earlier analysis of some 590 of the donors. In a later analysis, some 17,000 TCR beta sequences were associated with specific HLA alleles at a false discovery rate of 0.05. In an earlier analysis of approximately 600 of the donors, most TCR beta V segments were observed in productive rearrangements about 90% or about 30% of the time, broadly matching IMGT annotations. It was suggested by the authors that the approach could potentially be generalized to other disease states and immunological phenotypes. Strong co-occurrence of HLA alleles, especially DR and DQ, made assigning TCR associations to individual alleles difficult. In vitro tests confirmed that a few of the cytomegalovirus-associated TCR beta chains recognize cytomegalovirus antigens. Linkage disequilibrium might explain the correlated functional status among segregating V segments, but an unknown experimental factor could not be ruled out. Because HLA typing was missing for some donors at each locus, association tests included only the typed subset. Cytomegalovirus status was reported to be diagnosed by the classifier with high specificity and sensitivity in both the original and validation cohorts. A further reported finding was that TCR beta sequences accurately predicted the HLA-A and HLA-B alleles for most subjects in the first cohort. Roughly uniform sequencing depth across donors was assumed in presence/absence analyses, although this assumption may not hold. An association between a missense DCLRE1C variant and V-gene and J-gene trimming of TCR beta chains was found in a later genetic analysis and replicated in an independent cohort. Immune exposure information for the cohort was limited to CMV serostatus. Compared with equally common non-associated chains, HLA-associated TCR beta chains in a later analysis were more clonally expanded and had lower generation probabilities. A cluster of highly shared sequence variants was judged likely to be a technical artifact of the sequencing pipeline. In a later analysis, the rate of TCR association differed among HLA loci, with DRB1 alleles having the most associated TCRs and HLA-C alleles having the fewest. The cohort was sequenced for TCR beta chains only, and without alpha or paired-chain data the features that could be detected were limited. According to a later genetic analysis, donors in an Asian-associated ancestry cluster had fewer N-insertions in productive TCRs than the approximately 630-donor mean. Most TCR sequences were seen in very few donors, while some public TCRs were found in many individuals. A later analysis found that most CMV-associated TCR beta chains appeared HLA-restricted, with HLA associations seemingly driven largely by CMV exposure. A total of 150 or so TCR beta chains were listed by the study as associated with cytomegalovirus. In a later analysis, several top co-occurrence clusters were reported to appear linked to parvovirus B19, influenza, CMV and Epstein-Barr virus.

The cohort comprised some 700 healthy bone marrow donors. All cohort members were sampled while nominally healthy, although unrecorded immune exposures were likely present. The donor was CMV seropositive and belonged to the group of 270 or so seropositive cohort members. A peripheral blood sample was provided by each donor, and peripheral blood mononuclear cells were used for TCR beta sequencing. The Qiagen DNeasy Blood Extraction Kit was used to extract genomic DNA from the blood cell samples. Turning to this clone: Its antigen is unknown. Base quality data are lacking; no much larger clone is found one base away.

Libraries were prepared through the immunoSEQ multiplex PCR assay. A mixture of 60 forward primers for TCR Vbeta segments and 13 reverse primers for TCR Jbeta segments was used in the multiplex PCR. The CDR3 region of rearranged TCR beta genes was amplified from genomic DNA with a multiplex PCR assay. The Illumina HiSeq System was used to sequence the amplified TCR beta libraries as 87-base-pair reads. In the paper's pipeline: A later analysis tallied approximately 87 million unique TCR beta chains across the 700 or so repertoires, and approximately 12 million of those chains were shared by two or more donors. A nearest-neighbor algorithm error-corrected the raw reads and collapsed the reads into unique sequences, merging closely related sequences to remove PCR and sequencing errors. V, D and J gene segments were assigned by aligning CDR3 sequences to IMGT reference sequences. For a sequence to be retained, a match of at least six nucleotides was required to both a V gene segment and a J gene segment. Rearrangements were classified as productive when the CDR3 lacked stop codons and remained in frame with V and J, and all other rearrangements were classified as non-productive. CDR3 was defined according to IMGT convention as the region running from the second conserved V-encoded cysteine to the conserved J-encoded phenylalanine. The earlier analysis of about 620 of the donors excluded sequences that lacked an unambiguous match to a single V gene segment. In an earlier analysis of several hundred of the donors, V segments were called functional above 56.7% productive rearrangements and were called segregating when the between-donor standard deviation exceeded 5%. A statistical classification framework was developed to diagnose cytomegalovirus status using the catalog of TCR beta chain sequences. A later analysis assigned V and J genes by comparing TCR nucleotide sequences with IMGT/GENE-DB human TR gene sequences. The TCRdist pipeline was used in a later analysis to assign CDR3 sequences and most-parsimonious VDJ recombination scenarios. In a later analysis, each TCR beta chain was defined by its CDR3 amino acid sequence together with its V-gene family, and reads without a unique V-gene family were excluded. As a way to deal with suspected cross-contamination and a sequencing artifact, a later analysis dropped roughly 620 nucleotide sequences that were highly shared and had low generation probability. In a later analysis, a clonal expansion index was calculated for each public chain from normalized within-repertoire ranks of inferred template counts. In a later analysis, generation probabilities were computed with a VDJ recombination model fitted to out-of-frame rearrangements, and the resulting probabilities were checked against IGoR. In a later analysis, hypergeometric tests were used to score TCR-TCR, TCR-HLA and TCR-CMV co-occurrence, with a repertoire-size bias correction applied to TCR pairs. False discovery rates were estimated in a later analysis by permuting HLA or CMV assignments 20 times. In a later analysis, co-occurring TCRs were grouped using DBSCAN, and TCRdist sequence similarity was added for clustering within HLA-allele-positive subsets. For co-occurrence clustering, repertoires with fewer than 30,000 or more than 120,000 public chains were excluded, along with roughly 5 repertoires with anomalous nucleotide sharing. The table comes from immuneACCESS by way of TCRdb, which keeps in-frame sequences with V and J called. Part of the clones is missing from these tables; in studies checked, under half for an unresolved V gene and the rest for unknown reasons. V, J and clone size are those of that table, while D and trimming were read from the DNA. The sample data list about 160,000 clones, and almost 80% of these were observed just once. Over 0.95% of the sample is held by the ten biggest clonotypes.

The source material was PBMCs. This TCR came from a woman between 50 and 59 years old in good health and CMV-seropositive.

The CDR3 corresponds to CASSAGDRGDTYEQYF. The nucleotide sequence reads TGTGCCAGCAGTGCCGGGGACAGGGGTGACACCTACGAGCAGTACTTC. Rearrangement joined TRBV28 to TRBJ2-7, with TRBD1 identical over 10 junction bases. Compared with germline, V lacks 5 bases and J lacks 2 bases; bases without a gene match: 9. From the cysteine through the phenylalanine, the CDR3 covers 16 amino acids. The read is trimmed to its CDR3 DNA, 48 bases read in frame from base 1. The germline V gene encodes CDR1 MDHEN and CDR2 SYDVKM.